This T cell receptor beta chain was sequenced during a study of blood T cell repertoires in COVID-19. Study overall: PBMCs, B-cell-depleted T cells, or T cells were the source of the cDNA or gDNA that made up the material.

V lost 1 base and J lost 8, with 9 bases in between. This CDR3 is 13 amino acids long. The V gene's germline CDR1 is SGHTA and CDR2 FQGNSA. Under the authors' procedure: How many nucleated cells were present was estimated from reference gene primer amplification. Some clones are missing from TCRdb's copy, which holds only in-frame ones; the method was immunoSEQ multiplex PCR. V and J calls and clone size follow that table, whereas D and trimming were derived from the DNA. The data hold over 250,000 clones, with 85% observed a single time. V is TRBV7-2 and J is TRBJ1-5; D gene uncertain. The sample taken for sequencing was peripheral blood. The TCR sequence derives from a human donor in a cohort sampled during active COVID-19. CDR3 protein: CASSLDFQKPQHF. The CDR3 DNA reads TGTGCCAGCAGCTTAGATTTCCAGAAGCCCCAGCATTTT.